This TCR beta chain was sequenced during a study of T cells expressing NK-cell markers. In the case of this clonotype: Its specificity is unknown.

Whole-study findings and limits: Dominant NKG2C+ clonotypes accounted for about 1.0-8% of CD8+ T cells in about 6 donors.

Germline CDR1 and CDR2: SGHAT and FQNNGV. The CDR3 runs to 14 residues. Following a re-call of the 5' RACE reads, TCRdb has one entry per CDR3 protein and lacks DNA. Here the sample table reports 20,000 to 25,000 distinct CDR3 sequences. This TCR was recovered from a man aged 18-70 years in good health. The chain recombines TRBV11-2 with TRBJ1-1; TCRdb picks TRBD1, but there is no DNA to check that call. Sample: blood T cells: a sorted CD56 or NKG2C T cell subset, CD4+ or CD8+ T cells, or bulk PBMC T cells (not recorded which). This chain's CDR3 is CASSPPGGDTEAFF.